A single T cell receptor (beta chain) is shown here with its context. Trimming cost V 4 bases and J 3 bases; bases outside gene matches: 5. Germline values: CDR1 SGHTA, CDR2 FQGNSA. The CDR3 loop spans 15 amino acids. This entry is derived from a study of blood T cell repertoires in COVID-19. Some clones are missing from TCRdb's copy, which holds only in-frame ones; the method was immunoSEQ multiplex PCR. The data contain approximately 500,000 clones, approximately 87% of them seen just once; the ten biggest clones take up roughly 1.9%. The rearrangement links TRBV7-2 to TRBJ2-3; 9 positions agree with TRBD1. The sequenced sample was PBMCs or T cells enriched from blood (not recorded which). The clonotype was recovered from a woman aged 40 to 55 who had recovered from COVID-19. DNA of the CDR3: TGTGCCAGCAGCTCCGGGACAGGGTGGACAGATACGCAGTATTTT. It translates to CASSSGTGWTDTQYF.